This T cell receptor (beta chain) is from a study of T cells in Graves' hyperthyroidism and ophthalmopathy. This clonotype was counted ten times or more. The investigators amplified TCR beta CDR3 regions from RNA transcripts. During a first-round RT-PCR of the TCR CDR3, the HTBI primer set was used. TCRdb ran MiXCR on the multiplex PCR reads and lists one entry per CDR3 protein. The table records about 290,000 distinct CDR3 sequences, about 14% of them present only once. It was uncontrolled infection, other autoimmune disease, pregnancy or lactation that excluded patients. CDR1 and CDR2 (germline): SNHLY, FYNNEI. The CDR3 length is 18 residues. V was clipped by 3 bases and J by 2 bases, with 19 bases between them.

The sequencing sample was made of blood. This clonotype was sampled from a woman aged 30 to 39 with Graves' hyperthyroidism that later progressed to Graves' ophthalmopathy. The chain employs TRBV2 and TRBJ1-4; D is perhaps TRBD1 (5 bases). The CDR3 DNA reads TGTGCCAGCAGTGAGGCGGGGGGTCAATCAAGTACTAATGAAAAACTGTTTTTT. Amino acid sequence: CASSEAGGQSSTNEKLFF.